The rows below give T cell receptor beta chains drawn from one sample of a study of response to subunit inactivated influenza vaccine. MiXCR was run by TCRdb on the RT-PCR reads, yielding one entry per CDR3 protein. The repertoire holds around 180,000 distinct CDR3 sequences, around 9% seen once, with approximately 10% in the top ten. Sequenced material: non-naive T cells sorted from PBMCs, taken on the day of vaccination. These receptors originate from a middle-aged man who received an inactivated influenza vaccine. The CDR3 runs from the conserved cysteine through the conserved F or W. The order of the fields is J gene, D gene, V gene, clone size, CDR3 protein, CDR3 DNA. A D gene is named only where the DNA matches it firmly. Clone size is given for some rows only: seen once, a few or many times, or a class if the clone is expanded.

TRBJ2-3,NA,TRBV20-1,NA,CSATQTLAQYF,TGCAGTGCTACTCAGACCTTGGCGCAGTATTTT
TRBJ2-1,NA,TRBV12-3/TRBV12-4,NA,CASTDWYNEQFF,TGTGCCAGCACTGACTGGTACAATGAGCAGTTCTTC
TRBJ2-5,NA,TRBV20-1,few,CSATDPLATDSQETQYF,TGCAGTGCTACCGATCCCCTAGCGACCGACTCGCAAGAGACCCAGTACTTC
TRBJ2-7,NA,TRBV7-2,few,CASSLSSASSYEQYF,TGTGCCAGCAGCTTGTCTTCGGCGAGCTCCTACGAGCAGTACTTC
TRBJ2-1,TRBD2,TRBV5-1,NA,CASREVAGAEQFF,TGCGCCAGCAGGGAAGTAGCGGGAGCTGAGCAGTTCTTC
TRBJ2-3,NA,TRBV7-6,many,CASSFSSSTDTQYF,TGTGCCAGCAGCTTTTCATCTAGCACAGATACGCAGTATTTT
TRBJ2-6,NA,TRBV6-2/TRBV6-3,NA,CASTDGISGANVLTF,TGTGCCAGCACCGACGGTATCTCTGGGGCCAACGTCCTGACTTTC
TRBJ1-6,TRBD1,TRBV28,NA,CAIDEGQGDSPLHF,TGTGCCATTGACGAAGGACAGGGTGATTCACCCCTCCACTTT
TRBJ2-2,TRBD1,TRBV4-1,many,CASSPTGSMNTGELFF,TGCGCCAGCAGTCCGACAGGGAGTATGAACACCGGGGAGCTGTTTTTT
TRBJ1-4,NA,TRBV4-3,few,CASSQVGTIGNEKLFF,TGCGCCAGCAGCCAAGTCGGTACAATCGGAAATGAAAAACTGTTTTTT
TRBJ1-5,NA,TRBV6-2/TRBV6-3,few,CASSLGPQGHSNQPQHF,TGTGCCAGCAGCCTCGGACCACAGGGACATAGCAATCAGCCCCAGCATTTT
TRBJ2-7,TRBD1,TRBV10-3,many,CATTGQGYEQYF,TGTGCCACTACGGGACAGGGTTATGAGCAGTACTTC
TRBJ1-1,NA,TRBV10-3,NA,CAIKGEGGFWERDSEAFF,TGTGCCATCAAGGGGGAAGGGGGGTTTTGGGAAAGGGATTCTGAAGCTTTCTTT
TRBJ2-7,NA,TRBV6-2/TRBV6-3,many,CASSGDTRYSYEQYF,TGTGCCAGCAGTGGGGACACAAGGTATTCCTACGAGCAGTACTTC
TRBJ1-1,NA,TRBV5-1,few,CASSLGGLPPNTEAFF,TGCGCCAGCAGCTTAGGGGGTCTACCCCCGAACACTGAAGCTTTCTTT
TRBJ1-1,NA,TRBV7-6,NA,CASSPAWGNEAFF,TGTGCCAGCAGCCCGGCGTGGGGTAATGAAGCTTTCTTT
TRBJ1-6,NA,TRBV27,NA,CASSLDRPSPLHF,TGTGCCAGCAGTTTAGACAGGCCCTCACCCCTCCACTTT
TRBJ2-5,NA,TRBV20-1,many,CSARDPRLQETQYF,TGCAGTGCTAGAGATCCAAGGTTACAAGAGACCCAGTACTTC
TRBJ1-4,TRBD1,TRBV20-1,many,CSAINRDRGRKLFF,TGCAGTGCTATTAACCGGGACAGGGGCCGAAAACTGTTTTTT
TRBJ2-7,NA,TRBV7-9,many,CASSLAKTARTDEQYF,TGTGCCAGCAGCTTAGCGAAGACAGCCCGAACCGACGAGCAGTACTTC
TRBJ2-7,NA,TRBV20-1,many,CSARPPTGVLSYEQYF,TGCAGTGCTAGACCTCCGACAGGAGTTCTCTCCTACGAGCAGTACTTC
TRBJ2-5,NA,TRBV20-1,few,CSATRGYQETQYF,TGCAGTGCCACCCGAGGGTACCAAGAGACCCAGTACTTC
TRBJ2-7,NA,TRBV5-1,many,CASSLWTGTYEQYF,TGCGCCAGCAGCTTATGGACGGGTACCTACGAGCAGTACTTC
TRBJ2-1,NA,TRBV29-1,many,CSVERSYNEQFF,TGCAGCGTTGAACGGAGCTACAATGAGCAGTTCTTC
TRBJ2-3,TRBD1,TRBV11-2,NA,CASSPRDSLTDTQYF,TGTGCCAGCAGCCCTCGGGACAGCCTCACAGATACGCAGTATTTT
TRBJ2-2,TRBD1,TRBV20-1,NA,CSARGFRDRDPGELFF,TGCAGTGCCAGGGGTTTCCGGGACAGGGACCCCGGGGAGCTGTTTTTT
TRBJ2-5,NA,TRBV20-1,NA,CSARNRVSWGETQYF,TGCAGTGCTAGAAATCGGGTCTCCTGGGGGGAGACCCAGTACTTC
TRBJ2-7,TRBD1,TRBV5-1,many,CASSFGGQNYEQYF,TGCGCCAGCAGCTTTGGGGGACAGAACTACGAGCAGTACTTC
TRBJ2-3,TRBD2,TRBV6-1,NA,CASRLLAGGLSDTQYF,TGTGCCAGCAGACTTCTAGCGGGAGGTTTATCAGATACGCAGTATTTT
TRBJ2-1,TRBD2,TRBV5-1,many,CASSPPSGSDEQFF,TGCGCCAGCAGCCCCCCTAGCGGGAGCGATGAGCAGTTCTTC
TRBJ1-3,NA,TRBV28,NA,CASSSYSGNTIYF,TGTGCCAGCAGTTCATACTCTGGAAACACCATATATTTT
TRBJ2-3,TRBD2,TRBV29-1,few,CSGIAGGSDTQYF,TGCAGCGGGATAGCGGGGGGGTCAGATACGCAGTATTTT
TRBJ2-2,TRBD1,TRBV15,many,CATSIDRADGELFF,TGTGCCACCAGCATAGACAGGGCGGACGGGGAGCTGTTTTTT
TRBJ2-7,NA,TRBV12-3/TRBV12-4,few,CASSLSGNYEQYF,TGTGCCAGCAGTTTATCAGGGAACTACGAGCAGTACTTC
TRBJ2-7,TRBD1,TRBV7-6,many,CASSPRTGGGAEQYF,TGTGCCAGCAGCCCTCGGACAGGGGGCGGGGCCGAGCAGTACTTC
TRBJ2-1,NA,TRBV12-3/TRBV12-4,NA,CASNLAGLLTNNEQFF,TGTGCCAGCAACTTGGCAGGGTTACTAACTAACAATGAGCAGTTCTTC
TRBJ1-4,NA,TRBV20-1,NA,CSARAPATNEKLFF,TGCAGTGCCAGGGCACCCGCAACTAATGAAAAACTGTTTTTT
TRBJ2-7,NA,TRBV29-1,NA,CSVGTDYEQYF,TGCAGCGTTGGGACAGACTACGAGCAGTACTTC
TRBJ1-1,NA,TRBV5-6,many,CASSLTGQGTEAFF,TGTGCCAGCAGCTTAACAGGGCAGGGAACTGAAGCTTTCTTT
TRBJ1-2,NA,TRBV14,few,CASAPYQGVGYTF,TGTGCCAGCGCCCCTTATCAGGGAGTCGGCTACACCTTC